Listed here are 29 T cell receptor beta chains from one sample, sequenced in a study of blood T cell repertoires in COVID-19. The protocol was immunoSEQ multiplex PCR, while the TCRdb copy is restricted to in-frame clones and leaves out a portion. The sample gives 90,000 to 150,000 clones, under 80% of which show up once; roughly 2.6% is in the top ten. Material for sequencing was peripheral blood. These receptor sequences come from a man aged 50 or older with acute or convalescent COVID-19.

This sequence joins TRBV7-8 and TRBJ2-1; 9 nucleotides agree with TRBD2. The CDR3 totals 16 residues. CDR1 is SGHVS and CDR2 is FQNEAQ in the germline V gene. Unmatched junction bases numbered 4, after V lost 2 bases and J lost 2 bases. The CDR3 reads CASSLKREEPYNEQFF. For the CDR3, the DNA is TGTGCCAGCAGCTTAAAGCGGGAGGAACCCTACAATGAGCAGTTCTTC.

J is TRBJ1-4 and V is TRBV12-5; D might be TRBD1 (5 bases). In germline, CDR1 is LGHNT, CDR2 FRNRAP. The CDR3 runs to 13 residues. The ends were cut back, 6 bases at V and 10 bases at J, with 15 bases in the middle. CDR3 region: CASGLSSQGKLFF. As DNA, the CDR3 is TGTGCTAGTGGCCTATCCAGTCAGGGAAAACTGTTTTTT.

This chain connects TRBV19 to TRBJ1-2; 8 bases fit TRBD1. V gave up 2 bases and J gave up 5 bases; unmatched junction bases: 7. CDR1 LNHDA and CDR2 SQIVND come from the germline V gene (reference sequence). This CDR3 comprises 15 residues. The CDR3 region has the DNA TGTGCCAGTAGTATATATTGGGACAGGAGGTATGGCTACACCTTC. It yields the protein CASSIYWDRRYGYTF.

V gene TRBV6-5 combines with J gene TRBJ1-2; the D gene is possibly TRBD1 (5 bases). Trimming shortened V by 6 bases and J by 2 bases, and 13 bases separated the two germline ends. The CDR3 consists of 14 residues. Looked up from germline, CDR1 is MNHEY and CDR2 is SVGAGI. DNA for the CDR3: TGTGCCAGCAGCTCAGGGATCCCCAACTATGGCTACACCTTC. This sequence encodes CASSSGIPNYGYTF.

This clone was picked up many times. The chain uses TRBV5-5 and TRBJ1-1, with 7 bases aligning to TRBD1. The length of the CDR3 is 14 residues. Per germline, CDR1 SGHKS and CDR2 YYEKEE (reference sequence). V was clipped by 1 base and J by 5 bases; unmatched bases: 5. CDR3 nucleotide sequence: TGTGCCAGCAGCTTGAAGGGGGCGCAGACTGAAGCTTTCTTT. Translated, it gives CASSLKGAQTEAFF.

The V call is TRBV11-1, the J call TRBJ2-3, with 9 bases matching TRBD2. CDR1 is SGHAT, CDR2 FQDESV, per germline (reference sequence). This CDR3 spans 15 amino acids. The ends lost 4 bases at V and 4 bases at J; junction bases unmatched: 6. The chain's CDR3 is CASSWQAGGADTQYF. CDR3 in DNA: TGTGCCAGCAGCTGGCAAGCGGGGGGCGCAGATACGCAGTATTTT.

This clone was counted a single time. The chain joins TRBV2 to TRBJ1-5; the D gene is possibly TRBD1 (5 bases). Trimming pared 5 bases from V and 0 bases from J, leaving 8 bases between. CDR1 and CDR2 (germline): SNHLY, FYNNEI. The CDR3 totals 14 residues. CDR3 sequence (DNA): TGTGCCAGCAGTCCAGGGATTAGCAATCAGCCCCAGCATTTT. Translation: CASSPGISNQPQHF.

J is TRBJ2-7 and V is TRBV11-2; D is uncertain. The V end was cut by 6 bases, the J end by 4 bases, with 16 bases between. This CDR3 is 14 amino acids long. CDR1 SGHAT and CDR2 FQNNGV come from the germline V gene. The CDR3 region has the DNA TGTGCCAGCAGTCAACTTTTTAACGGTTACGAGCAGTACTTC. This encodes CASSQLFNGYEQYF.

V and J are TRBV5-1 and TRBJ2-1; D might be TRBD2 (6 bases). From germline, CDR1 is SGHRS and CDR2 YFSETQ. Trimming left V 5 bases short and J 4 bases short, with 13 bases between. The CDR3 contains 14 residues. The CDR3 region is CASRKIAEYNEQFF. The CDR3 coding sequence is TGCGCCAGCAGGAAGATAGCGGAGTACAATGAGCAGTTCTTC.

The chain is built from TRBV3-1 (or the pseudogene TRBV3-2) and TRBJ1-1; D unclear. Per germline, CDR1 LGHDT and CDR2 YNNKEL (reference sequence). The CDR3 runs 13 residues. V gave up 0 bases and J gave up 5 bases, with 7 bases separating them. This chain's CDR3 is CASSQEGRTEAFF. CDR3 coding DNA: TGTGCCAGCAGCCAAGAAGGCAGGACTGAAGCTTTCTTT.

This chain's CDR3 is CASSRGTGVGETQYF. In nucleotides, the CDR3 is TGTGCCAGCAGCCGCGGGACAGGGGTTGGGGAGACCCAGTACTTC. V is TRBV3-1 (or the pseudogene TRBV3-2) and J is TRBJ2-5, with 10 nucleotides matching TRBD1. The junction had 7 bases not matched to a gene; V was cut back by 4 bases and J by 5 bases. Germline V gene lookup returns CDR1 LGHDT and CDR2 YNNKEL (reference sequence). This CDR3 is built from 15 residues.

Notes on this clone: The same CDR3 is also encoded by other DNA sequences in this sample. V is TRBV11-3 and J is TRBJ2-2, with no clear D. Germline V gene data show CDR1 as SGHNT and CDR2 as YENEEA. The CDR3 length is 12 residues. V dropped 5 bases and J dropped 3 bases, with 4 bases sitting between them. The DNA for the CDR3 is TGTGCCAGCAGCCCAGACACCGGGGAGCTGTTTTTT. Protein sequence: CASSPDTGELFF.

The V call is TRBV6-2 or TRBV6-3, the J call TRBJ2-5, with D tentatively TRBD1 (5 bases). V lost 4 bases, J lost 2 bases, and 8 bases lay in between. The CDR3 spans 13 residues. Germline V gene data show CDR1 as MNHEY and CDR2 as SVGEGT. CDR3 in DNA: TGTGCCAGCAGTTCGACAGAACAAGAGACCCAGTACTTC. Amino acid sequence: CASSSTEQETQYF.

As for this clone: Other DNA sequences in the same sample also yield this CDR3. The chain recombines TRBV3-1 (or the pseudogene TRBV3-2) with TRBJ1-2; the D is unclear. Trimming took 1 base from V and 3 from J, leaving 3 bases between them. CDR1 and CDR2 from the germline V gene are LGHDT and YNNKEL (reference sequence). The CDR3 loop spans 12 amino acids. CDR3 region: CASSQVDYGYTF. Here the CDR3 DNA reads TGTGCCAGCAGCCAAGTCGACTATGGCTACACCTTC.

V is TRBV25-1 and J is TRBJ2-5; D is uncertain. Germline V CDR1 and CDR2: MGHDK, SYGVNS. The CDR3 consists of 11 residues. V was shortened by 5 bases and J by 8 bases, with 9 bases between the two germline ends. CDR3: CASSPDLTQYF. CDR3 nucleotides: TGTGCCAGCAGTCCCGACTTAACCCAGTACTTC.

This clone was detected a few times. CDR3 protein: CASSPRQGSFGYTF. CDR3 in DNA: TGTGCCAGCAGCCCACGACAGGGTAGCTTTGGCTACACCTTC. The rearrangement uses TRBV11-2 and TRBJ1-2; TRBD1 matches at 7 bases. The ends lost 5 bases at V and 7 bases at J; junction bases unmatched: 10. The germline V gene has CDR1 SGHAT and CDR2 FQNNGV. The CDR3 consists of 14 residues. The whole variable domain, filled in from reference TRBV11-2 and TRBJ1-2, reads EAGVAQSPRYKIIEKRQSVAFWCNPISGHATLYWYQQILGQGPKLLIQFQNNGVVDDSQLPKDRFSAERLKGVDSTLKIQPAKLEDSAVYLCASSPRQGSFGYTFGSGTRLTVV.

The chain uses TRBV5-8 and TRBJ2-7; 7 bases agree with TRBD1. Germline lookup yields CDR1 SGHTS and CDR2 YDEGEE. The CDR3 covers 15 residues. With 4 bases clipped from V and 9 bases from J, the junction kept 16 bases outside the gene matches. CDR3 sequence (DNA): TGTGCCAGCAGCCCGAGGGACAGACTCCTACGAGGGCAGTACTTC. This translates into CASSPRDRLLRGQYF.

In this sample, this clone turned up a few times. CDR3 protein: CASLQTGTGDNLQNQPQHF. Written as DNA, the CDR3 is TGCGCCAGTCTTCAAACCGGGACAGGGGATAACCTGCAAAATCAGCCCCAGCATTTT. The gene calls are TRBV23-1 and TRBJ1-5, with 10 positions matching TRBD1. TRBV23-1 is labeled an ORF, and its function is uncertain. The CDR3 spans 19 residues. V lost 9 bases to trimming and J lost 4 bases; unmatched junction nucleotides: 21.

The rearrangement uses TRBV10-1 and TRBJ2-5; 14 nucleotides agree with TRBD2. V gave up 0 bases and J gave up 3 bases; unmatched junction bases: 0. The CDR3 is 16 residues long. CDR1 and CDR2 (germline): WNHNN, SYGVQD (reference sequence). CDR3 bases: TGCGCCAGCAGTGAGTCGACTAGCGGGGGGGAAGAGACCCAGTACTTC. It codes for CASSESTSGGEETQYF.

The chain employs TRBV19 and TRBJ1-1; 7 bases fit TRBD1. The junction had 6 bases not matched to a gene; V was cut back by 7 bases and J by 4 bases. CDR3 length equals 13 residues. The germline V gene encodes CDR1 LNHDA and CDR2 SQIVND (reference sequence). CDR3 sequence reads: CASTQGSRTEAFF. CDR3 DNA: TGTGCCAGTACACAGGGGTCCCGCACTGAAGCTTTCTTT.

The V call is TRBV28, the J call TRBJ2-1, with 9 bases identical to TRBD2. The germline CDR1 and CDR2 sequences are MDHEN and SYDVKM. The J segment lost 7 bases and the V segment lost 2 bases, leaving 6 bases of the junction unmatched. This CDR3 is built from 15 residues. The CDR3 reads CASSLPAGGRNEQFF. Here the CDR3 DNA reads TGTGCCAGCAGTTTACCAGCGGGAGGCCGGAATGAGCAGTTCTTC.

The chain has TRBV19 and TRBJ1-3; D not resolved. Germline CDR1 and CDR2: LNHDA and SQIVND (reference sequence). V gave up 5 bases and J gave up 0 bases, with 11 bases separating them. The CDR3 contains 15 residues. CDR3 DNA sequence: TGTGCCAGTAGTCTACTAGGCAGCTCTGGAAACACCATATATTTT. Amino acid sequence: CASSLLGSSGNTIYF. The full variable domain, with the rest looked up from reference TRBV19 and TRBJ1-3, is DGGITQSPKYLFRKEGQNVTLSCEQNLNHDAMYWYRQDPGQGLRLIYYSQIVNDFQKGDIAEGYSVSREKKESFPLTVTSAQKNPTAFYLCASSLLGSSGNTIYFGEGSWLTVV.

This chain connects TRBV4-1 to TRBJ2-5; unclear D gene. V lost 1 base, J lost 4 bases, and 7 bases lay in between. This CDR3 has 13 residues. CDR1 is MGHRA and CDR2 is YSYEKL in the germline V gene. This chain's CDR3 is CASSQVEVETQYF. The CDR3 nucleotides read TGCGCCAGCAGCCAAGTCGAGGTAGAGACCCAGTACTTC.

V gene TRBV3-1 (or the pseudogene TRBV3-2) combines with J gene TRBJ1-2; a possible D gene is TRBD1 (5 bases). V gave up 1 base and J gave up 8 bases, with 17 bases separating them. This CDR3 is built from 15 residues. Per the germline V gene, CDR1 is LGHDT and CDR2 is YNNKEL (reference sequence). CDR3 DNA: TGTGCCAGCAGCCAAGGCCTGAACCTTAGGGGCGGCTACACCTTC. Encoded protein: CASSQGLNLRGGYTF.

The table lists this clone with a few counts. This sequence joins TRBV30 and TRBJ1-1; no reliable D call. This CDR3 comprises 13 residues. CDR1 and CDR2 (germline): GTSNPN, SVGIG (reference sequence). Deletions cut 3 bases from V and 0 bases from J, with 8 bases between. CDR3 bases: TGTGCCTGGAGATACACTATGAACACTGAAGCTTTCTTT. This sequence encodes CAWRYTMNTEAFF.

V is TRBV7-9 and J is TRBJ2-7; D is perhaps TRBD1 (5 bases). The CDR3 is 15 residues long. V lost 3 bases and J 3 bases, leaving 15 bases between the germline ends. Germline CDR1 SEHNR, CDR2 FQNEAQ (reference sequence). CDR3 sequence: CASSFDPGNYYEQYF. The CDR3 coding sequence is TGTGCCAGCAGCTTTGATCCAGGGAACTACTACGAGCAGTACTTC.

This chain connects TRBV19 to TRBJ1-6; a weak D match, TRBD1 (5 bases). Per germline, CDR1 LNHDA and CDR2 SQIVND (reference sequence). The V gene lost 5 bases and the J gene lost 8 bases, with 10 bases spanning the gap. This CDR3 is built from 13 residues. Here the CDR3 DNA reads TGTGCCAGTAGTGCGCTCAGGGATTCACCCCTCCACTTT. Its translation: CASSALRDSPLHF.

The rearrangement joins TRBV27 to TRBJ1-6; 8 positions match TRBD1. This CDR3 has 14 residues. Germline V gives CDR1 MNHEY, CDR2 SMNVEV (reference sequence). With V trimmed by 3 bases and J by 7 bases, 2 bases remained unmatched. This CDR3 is CASSFRGRNSPLHF. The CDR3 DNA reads TGTGCCAGCAGTTTCAGGGGGCGAAATTCACCCCTCCACTTT.

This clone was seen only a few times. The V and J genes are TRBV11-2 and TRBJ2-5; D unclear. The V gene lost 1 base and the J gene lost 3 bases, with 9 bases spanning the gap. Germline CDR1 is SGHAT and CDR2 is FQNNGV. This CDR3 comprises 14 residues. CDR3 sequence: CASSLGNAKETQYF. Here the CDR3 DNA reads TGTGCCAGCAGCTTAGGAAACGCTAAAGAGACCCAGTACTTC.